The sequence of this T cell receptor beta chain was determined in a study of regulatory T cells in long-lasting Graves disease (dated by TCRdb to about 2021). Describing the broader study: Persistent Graves' disease was defined as antithyroid drug treatment for over 5 years with persistently positive TSH receptor autoantibodies. Persistent Graves' disease patients were compared with newly diagnosed Graves' disease patients by peripheral blood TCR sequencing and RNA sequencing. The study took place in China and was registered as a clinical trial. A total of around 35 samples underwent TCR sequencing, from some 13 patients with persistent Graves' disease and roughly 20 patients with newly diagnosed Graves' disease. In the clinical cohort, patients with persistent Graves' disease had used antithyroid drugs for an average of approximately eleven years.

The time point label for this specimen denotes: persistent/refractory GD, antithyroid drugs over 5 years with positive TRAb. For both TCR sequencing and RNA sequencing, RNA was extracted from PBMCs using TRIzol. The diagnosis of Graves' disease followed American Thyroid Association guidelines. Recruitment of patients was carried out at an endocrinology department in Xi'an, China. Each patient gave roughly 8.4 milliliters of peripheral blood, collected in an EDTA anticoagulant tube. Ficoll Paque Plus density gradient separation was used to isolate PBMCs, and no additional T cell sorting was done. RNA quality was checked with an Agilent 2100 Bioanalyzer and agarose gel, and concentration with a NanoDrop 2000. This clonotype was seen a few times. Its antigen is currently not known. Qualities for individual bases were not recorded, and no much larger clone is one base off. Findings and caveats that apply to the study as a whole: Lower TCR Shannon entropy and fewer highly expanded clones were observed in persistent Graves' disease patients than in newly diagnosed patients, which suggested clonal expansion. A larger number of public clonotypes was shared among persistent patients (approximately 3,000) than among newly diagnosed patients (roughly 970). TRBV28, TRBJ1-2 and TRBJ2-5 were preferentially used in persistent disease, while TRBV20-1 and TRBJ2-1 were favored in newly diagnosed disease. Only peripheral blood was studied, because thyroid tissue, the primary lesion, was inaccessible. Sequencing and analysis were restricted to the TCR beta chain. The small sample size was acknowledged by the authors as a limitation that may reduce accuracy.

Library preparation was by multiplex PCR. The instrument given in TCRdb is Illumina HiSeq 4000. To build TCR beta libraries, CDR3 regions were amplified by Arm-PCR using iRepertoire HTBI primers. PCR products were gel purified before sequencing. As for the original processing: A total of some 60 TRBV and 14 TRBJ segments were identified across samples and were used for gene usage analysis of CDR3 amino acid clonotypes. COPE and FqMerger were used to merge filtered high-quality paired reads into contigs. BLAST was used to align contigs to the IMGT TRBV, TRBD and TRBJ reference genes, and CDR3 was defined following IMGT. Highly expanded clones were defined as clonotypes with a frequency above 0.1%. Repertoire diversity was measured by Shannon entropy, and V-J evenness by the Gini coefficient. A clonotype found in more than one individual was treated as public. TCRdb reprocessed the public reads (quality trimming at Q25 with fastp, clone calling with MiXCR) and kept in-frame beta chains. Identical CDR3 proteins give one entry, which carries the most common genes and DNA. Clone size and V and J calls follow TCRdb, not the original study. This sample lists approximately 440,000 distinct CDR3 sequences; less than 25% were detected once. 26% of the sample rests with the top ten.

CDR1 and CDR2 (KGHSH, LQKENI) derive from the germline V gene. The CDR3 covers 14 residues, taking in both the cysteine and the phenylalanine. Only CDR3 DNA is held: 42 bases, read in frame from base 1. V sheds 3 bases and J sheds 2 bases, leaving 10 bases between their ends. The sample in question was peripheral blood mononuclear cells (PBMCs), obtained when the disease was refractory, from a patient treated with antithyroid drugs. This TCR came from a female donor with Graves disease. The chain is encoded by TRBV18 joined to TRBJ1-1; confidence is insufficient to name the D gene. CDR3 reads: CASSPYPDNTEAFF. The DNA sequence is TGTGCCAGCTCACCCTACCCCGACAACACTGAAGCTTTCTTT.